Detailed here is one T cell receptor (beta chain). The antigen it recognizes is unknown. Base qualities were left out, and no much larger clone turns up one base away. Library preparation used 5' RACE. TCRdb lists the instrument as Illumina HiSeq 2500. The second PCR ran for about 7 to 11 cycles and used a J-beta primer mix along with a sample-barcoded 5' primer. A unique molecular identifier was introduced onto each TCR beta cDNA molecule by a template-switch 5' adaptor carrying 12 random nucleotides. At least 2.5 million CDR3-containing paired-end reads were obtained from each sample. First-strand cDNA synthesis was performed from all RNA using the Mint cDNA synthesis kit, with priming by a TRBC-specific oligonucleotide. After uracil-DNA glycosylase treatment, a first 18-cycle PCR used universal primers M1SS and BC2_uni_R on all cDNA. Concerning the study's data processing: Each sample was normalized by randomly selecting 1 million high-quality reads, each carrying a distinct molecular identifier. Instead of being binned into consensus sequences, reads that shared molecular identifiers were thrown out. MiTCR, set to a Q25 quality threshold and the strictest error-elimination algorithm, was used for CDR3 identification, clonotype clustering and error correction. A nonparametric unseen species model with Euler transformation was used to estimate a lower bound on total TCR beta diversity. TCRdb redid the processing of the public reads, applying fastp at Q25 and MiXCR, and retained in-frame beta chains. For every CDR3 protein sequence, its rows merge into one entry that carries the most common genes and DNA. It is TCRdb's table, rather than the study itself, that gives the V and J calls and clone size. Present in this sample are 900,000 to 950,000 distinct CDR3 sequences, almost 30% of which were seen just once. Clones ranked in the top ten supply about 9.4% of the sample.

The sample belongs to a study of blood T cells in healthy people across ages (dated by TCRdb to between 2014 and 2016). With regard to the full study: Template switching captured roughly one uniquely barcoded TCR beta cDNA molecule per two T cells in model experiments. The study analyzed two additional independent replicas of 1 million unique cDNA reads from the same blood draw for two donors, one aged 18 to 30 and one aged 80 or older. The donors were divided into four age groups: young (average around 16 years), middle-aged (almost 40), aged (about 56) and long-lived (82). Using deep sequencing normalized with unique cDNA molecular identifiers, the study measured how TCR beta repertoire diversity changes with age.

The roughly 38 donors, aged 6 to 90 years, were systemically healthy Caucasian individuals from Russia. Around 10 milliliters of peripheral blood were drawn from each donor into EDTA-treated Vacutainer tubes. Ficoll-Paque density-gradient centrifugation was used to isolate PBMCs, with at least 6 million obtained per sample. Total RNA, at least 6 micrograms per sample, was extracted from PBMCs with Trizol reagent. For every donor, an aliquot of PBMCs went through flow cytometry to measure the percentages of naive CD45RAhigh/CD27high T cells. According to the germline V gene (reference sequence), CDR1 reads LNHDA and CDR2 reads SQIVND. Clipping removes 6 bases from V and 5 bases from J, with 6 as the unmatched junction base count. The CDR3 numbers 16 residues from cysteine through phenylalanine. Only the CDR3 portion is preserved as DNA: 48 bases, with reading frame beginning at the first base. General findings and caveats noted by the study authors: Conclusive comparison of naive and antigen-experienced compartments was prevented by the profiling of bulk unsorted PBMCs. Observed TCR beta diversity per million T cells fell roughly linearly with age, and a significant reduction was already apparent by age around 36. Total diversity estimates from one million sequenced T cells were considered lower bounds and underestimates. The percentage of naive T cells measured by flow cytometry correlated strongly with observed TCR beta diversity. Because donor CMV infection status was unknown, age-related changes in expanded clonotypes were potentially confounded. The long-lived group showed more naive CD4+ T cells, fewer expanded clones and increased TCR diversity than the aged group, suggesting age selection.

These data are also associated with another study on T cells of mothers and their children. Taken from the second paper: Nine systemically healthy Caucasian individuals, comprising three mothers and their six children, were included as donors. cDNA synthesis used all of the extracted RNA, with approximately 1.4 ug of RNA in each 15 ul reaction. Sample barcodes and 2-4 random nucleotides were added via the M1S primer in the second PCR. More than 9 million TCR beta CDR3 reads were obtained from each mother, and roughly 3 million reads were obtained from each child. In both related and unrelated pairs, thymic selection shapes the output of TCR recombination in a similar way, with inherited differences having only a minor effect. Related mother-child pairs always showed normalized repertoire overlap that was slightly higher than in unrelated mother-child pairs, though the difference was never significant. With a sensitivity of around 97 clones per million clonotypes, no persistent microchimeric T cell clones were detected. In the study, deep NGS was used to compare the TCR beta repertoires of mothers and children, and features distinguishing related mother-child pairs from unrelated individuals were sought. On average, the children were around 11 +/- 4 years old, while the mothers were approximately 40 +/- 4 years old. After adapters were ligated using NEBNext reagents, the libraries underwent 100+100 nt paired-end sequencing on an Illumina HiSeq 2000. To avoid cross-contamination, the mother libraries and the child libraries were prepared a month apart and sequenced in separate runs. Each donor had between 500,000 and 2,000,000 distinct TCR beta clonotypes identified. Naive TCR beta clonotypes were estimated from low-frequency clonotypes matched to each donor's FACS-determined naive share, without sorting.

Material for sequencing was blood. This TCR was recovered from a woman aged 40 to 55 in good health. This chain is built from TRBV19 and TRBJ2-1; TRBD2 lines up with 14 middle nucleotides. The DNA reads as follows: TGTGCCAGTAGCCCGACTAGCGGGGGGGTTAACAATGAGCAGTTCTTC. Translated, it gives CASSPTSGGVNNEQFF.